Reported below is one T cell receptor beta chain. As yet, its antigen is unknown. From germline, CDR1 is SGHKS and CDR2 YYEKEE (reference sequence). The CDR3 length is 15 residues. This specimen comes from a study of T cells expressing NK-cell markers. Across the study: Sequenced donors, eight in total, included seven who were HCMV-seropositive and one who was seronegative.

TCR beta libraries carry UMIs added by 5'RACE template switching. TCRdb re-called the 5' RACE reads and catalogs CDR3 proteins one per entry, DNA excluded. Listed are a few hundred thousand distinct CDR3 sequences; around 0.37% falls within the top ten. General observations from the study: The CD3+CD56-NKG2C+ fraction was also led by these clonotypes in a handful of donors.

The J gene is TRBJ2-3, the V gene TRBV5-5; the TRBD1 assignment by TCRdb is unverifiable without DNA. The TCR was taken from a young man in good health. The sequencing sample was made of blood T cells: a sorted CD56 or NKG2C T cell subset, CD4+ or CD8+ T cells, or bulk PBMC T cells (not recorded which). CDR3 sequence reads: CASRNFPGPTDTQYF.